The 20 T cell receptor beta chains given below trace back to one sample, sequenced in a study of cytomegalovirus exposure and HLA in healthy donors. Primers included in the PCR were 60 Vbeta and 13 Jbeta primers. Using immunoSEQ multiplex PCR, the repertoire was profiled, and TCRdb retains in-frame clones only, with some absent. The sample holds fewer than 250,000 clones, 60% to 80% seen once. Sequencing was carried out using PBMCs. The receptors come from a woman under 30 in good health and CMV-seronegative.

This clone appeared once. The rearrangement joins TRBV6-5 to TRBJ1-2; no definite D call. The CDR3 totals 13 residues. V was cut by 6 bases and J by 3 bases, with 11 bases left in between. CDR1 and CDR2 (germline): MNHEY, SVGAGI. The chain's CDR3 is CASSNYRDYGYTF. CDR3 sequence (DNA): TGTGCCAGCAGCAACTACCGGGACTATGGCTACACCTTC.

The chain's CDR3 is CATTGTGGAYGYTF. The CDR3 DNA is TGTGCCACCACCGGGACAGGGGGCGCGTATGGCTACACCTTC. The chain has TRBV6-5 and TRBJ1-2, with TRBD1 matching over 12 bases. J lost 5 bases, V lost 10 bases, and 8 bases had no gene match. The CDR3 is 14 amino acids. The germline CDR1 and CDR2 sequences are MNHEY and SVGAGI.

This clone occurred once. This chain connects TRBV5-1 to TRBJ2-7, with 10 bases lining up with TRBD2. Germline assignment: CDR1 SGHRS and CDR2 YFSETQ. After removal of 4 bases from V and 2 bases from J, the junction contained 12 bases not matched to a gene. This CDR3 comprises 17 residues. As DNA, the CDR3 is TGCGCCAGCAGCAACCCGGGCCTAGCGGGGGAAGCCTACGAGCAGTACTTC. Protein product: CASSNPGLAGEAYEQYF.

This clone was counted a few times. V is TRBV30 and J is TRBJ1-2; TRBD1 is a possible D gene (6 bases). V lost 0 bases and J 4 bases, leaving 15 bases between the germline ends. Germline V lookup: CDR1 GTSNPN, CDR2 SVGIG (reference sequence). The CDR3 is made up of 15 amino acids. The CDR3 sequence: CAWSVRGQGIYGYTF. CDR3 in DNA: TGTGCCTGGAGTGTACGCGGGCAGGGGATCTATGGCTACACCTTC.

The chain joins TRBV14 to TRBJ1-6; no reliable D call. CDR1 and CDR2 (germline): SGHDN, FVKESK. With 4 bases removed from V and 6 bases from J, the gap between germline ends came to 10 bases. The CDR3 runs 14 residues. DNA for the CDR3: TGTGCCAGCAGCCTCCTGGAGGTTAATTCACCCCTCCACTTT. The encoded protein is CASSLLEVNSPLHF.

The chain is built from TRBV11-3 and TRBJ2-1; the match to TRBD2 covers 10 bases. CDR1 SGHNT and CDR2 YENEEA come from the germline V gene. This CDR3 comprises 15 residues. The V gene end was trimmed by 6 bases and the J gene end by 4 bases; junction bases not matched to a gene: 6. This chain's CDR3 is CASSPRLAGYNEQFF. The CDR3 nucleotides are TGTGCCAGCAGTCCAAGACTAGCGGGTTACAATGAGCAGTTCTTC.

The chain combines TRBV5-4 with TRBJ1-3; D remains unclear. The germline V gene has CDR1 SGHNT and CDR2 YYREEE (reference sequence). Trimming removed 2 bases at V and 0 bases at J, with 6 bases between. This CDR3 contains 14 residues. The DNA of the CDR3 is TGTGCCAGCAGCTTTTACAGCTCTGGAAACACCATATATTTT. Its protein product is CASSFYSSGNTIYF. The variable domain in full, with the rest retrieved from reference TRBV5-4 and TRBJ1-3, is ETGVTQSPTHLIKTRGQQVTLRCSSQSGHNTVSWYQQALGQGPQFIFQYYREEENGRGNFPPRFSGLQFPNYSSELNVNALELDDSALYLCASSFYSSGNTIYFGEGSWLTVV.

In this sample, this clone turned up a few times. V usage is TRBV28 and J usage is TRBJ1-1, with 9 nucleotides matching TRBD1. Germline V lookup: CDR1 MDHEN, CDR2 SYDVKM. The CDR3 has 15 amino acids. With 6 bases clipped from V and 3 bases from J, the junction kept 8 bases outside the gene matches. CDR3 loop: CASRSQGAQYTEAFF. The CDR3 DNA reads as TGTGCCAGCAGATCACAGGGGGCGCAGTACACTGAAGCTTTCTTT.

In its sample, this clone was seen once. This CDR3 reads CASSGDRGIYEQYF. In nucleotides, the CDR3 is TGTGCCAGCAGTGGGGACAGGGGGATCTACGAGCAGTACTTC. This rearrangement joins TRBV6-5 to TRBJ2-5, with 11 bases that match TRBD1. Judging by the DNA end, TRBJ2-7 fits better; the J call may be wrong. In germline, CDR1 is MNHEY, CDR2 SVGAGI. The CDR3 spans 14 residues.

The V and J genes are TRBV4-3 and TRBJ2-7; 12 bases map to TRBD2. From germline, CDR1 is LGHNA and CDR2 YSLEER. The CDR3 runs to 15 residues. The V and J ends lost 4 bases and 5 bases, in that order; junction bases with no gene match: 6. The CDR3 region is CASSPTTSGRDEQYF. The DNA of the CDR3 is TGCGCCAGCAGCCCCACGACTAGCGGGAGAGACGAGCAGTACTTC.

The chain has TRBV30 and TRBJ2-7; weak D call: TRBD2 (5 bases). V lost 0 bases and J 6 bases, leaving 12 bases between the germline ends. This CDR3 contains 13 residues. Germline lookup yields CDR1 GTSNPN and CDR2 SVGIG (reference sequence). This CDR3 is CAWSVLEATEQYF. As DNA, the CDR3 is TGTGCCTGGAGTGTACTGGAGGCGACCGAGCAGTACTTC.

The chain recombines TRBV19 with TRBJ2-3; maybe TRBD2 (5 bases). Germline V gives CDR1 LNHDA, CDR2 SQIVND (reference sequence). With 3 bases removed from V and 11 bases from J, the gap between germline ends came to 9 bases. This CDR3 contains 11 residues. This CDR3 reads CASSMGEGQYF. DNA of the CDR3: TGTGCCAGTAGTATGGGAGAGGGGCAGTATTTT.

The chain links TRBV7-9 to TRBJ2-7; the D gene is possibly TRBD2 (6 bases). The CDR3 contains 14 residues. Trimming shortened V by 2 bases and J by 4 bases, and 12 bases separated the two germline ends. Germline assignment: CDR1 SEHNR and CDR2 FQNEAQ (reference sequence). Here the CDR3 DNA reads TGTGCCAGCAGCTTATCCGGGACTGGTTACGAGCAGTACTTC. Translated: CASSLSGTGYEQYF.

V usage is TRBV5-4 and J usage is TRBJ2-7; 8 nucleotides align to TRBD2. V lost 4 bases, J lost 2 bases, and 2 bases stayed unmatched. Germline V CDR1 and CDR2: SGHNT, YYREEE (reference sequence). The CDR3 spans 13 residues. The CDR3 loop is CASSTGGAYEQYF. In DNA form, the CDR3 reads TGTGCCAGCAGCACGGGAGGGGCCTACGAGCAGTACTTC.

The rearrangement links TRBV10-1 to TRBJ2-1; D may be TRBD1 (6 bases). The CDR3 is 14 residues long. Deletions cut 7 bases from V and 8 bases from J, with 18 bases between. From germline, CDR1 is WNHNN and CDR2 SYGVQD (reference sequence). CDR3 protein: CASTKDSPGDEQFF. DNA of the CDR3: TGCGCCAGCACCAAGGACAGCCCTGGTGATGAGCAGTTCTTC.

The chain couples TRBV5-1 to TRBJ1-1; D not certain. Germline V gives CDR1 SGHRS, CDR2 YFSETQ. Trimming stripped 3 bases from V and 5 bases from J, with 14 bases between. The CDR3 has 14 amino acids. Here the CDR3 reads CASSSDSPGTEAFF. CDR3 DNA sequence: TGCGCCAGCAGCTCGGACTCCCCGGGGACTGAAGCTTTCTTT.

The chain is built from TRBV7-6 and TRBJ2-7; D not certain. Deletions cut 3 bases from V and 1 base from J, with 7 bases between. Germline lookup yields CDR1 SGHVS and CDR2 FNYEAQ. CDR3 size: 13 residues. CDR3: CASSLERSYEQYF. As DNA, the CDR3 is TGTGCCAGCAGCTTGGAGCGTTCCTACGAGCAGTACTTC. Using reference TRBV7-6 and TRBJ2-7 for the parts outside the CDR3, the full variable domain is GAGVSQSPRYKVTKRGQDVALRCDPISGHVSLYWYRQALGQGPEFLTYFNYEAQQDKSGLPNDRFSAERPEGSISTLTIQRTEQRDSAMYRCASSLERSYEQYFGPGTRLTVT.

This chain uses TRBV6-1 with TRBJ2-7; D perhaps matches TRBD2 (7 bases). Germline CDR1 is MNHNS and CDR2 is SASEGT. Trimming removed 0 bases at V and 1 base at J, with 19 bases between. CDR3 length equals 18 residues. In DNA form, the CDR3 reads TGTGCCAGCAGTGAAGCGCAGCCTCCGGGGGGCCGGTCCTACGAGCAGTACTTC. It codes for CASSEAQPPGGRSYEQYF.

The rearrangement uses TRBV28 and TRBJ1-1; D gene ambiguous. V was clipped by 5 bases and J by 0 bases, with 7 bases between them. The germline CDR1 and CDR2 sequences are MDHEN and SYDVKM. The CDR3 extends over 13 amino acids. This CDR3 reads CASSVTLNTEAFF. DNA of the CDR3: TGTGCCAGCAGTGTCACACTGAACACTGAAGCTTTCTTT.

The V and J genes are TRBV11-2 and TRBJ2-7, with 9 bases aligning to TRBD1. CDR3 length: 15 residues. V lost 3 bases, J lost 3 bases, and 6 bases stayed unmatched. In germline, CDR1 is SGHAT, CDR2 FQNNGV. This CDR3 is CASSFRDREFYEQYF. CDR3 coding DNA: TGTGCCAGCAGCTTCCGGGACAGGGAATTCTACGAGCAGTACTTC.